This T cell receptor beta chain was identified during a study of cytomegalovirus exposure and HLA in healthy donors. Using immunoSEQ multiplex PCR, the repertoire was profiled, and TCRdb retains in-frame clones only, with some absent. The sample consists of 150,000 to 200,000 clones, less than 90% of them appearing once. The CDR3 totals 16 residues. V lost 0 bases to trimming and J lost 4 bases; unmatched junction nucleotides: 3. Germline CDR1 GTSNPN, CDR2 SVGIG (reference sequence). Input material: PBMCs. This rearrangement joins TRBV30 to TRBJ2-1; TRBD2 matches at 13 bases. This receptor was obtained from a woman in her 30s in good health and CMV-seronegative. CDR3 nucleotide sequence: TGTGCCTGGAGTGTAGGGACTAGCGGGATTTACAATGAGCAGTTCTTC. Translating gives CAWSVGTSGIYNEQFF.